The 24 T cell receptor beta chains listed next were all sequenced from one sample in a study of PD-L1 blockade in urothelial cancer. Method: immunoSEQ multiplex PCR; TCRdb's copy keeps in-frame clones and lacks some. The repertoire has some 110,000 clones, around 93% of them found once; the top ten carry around 4%. Time point defined: peripheral blood 6 weeks after treatment start. The material was PBMCs, obtained around atezolizumab (anti-PD-L1) treatment. These TCRs come from a man in his sixties with urothelial cancer.

V usage is TRBV19 and J usage is TRBJ1-1; TRBD1 matches 10 bases. The trim removed 4 bases at V and 3 bases at J, leaving 2 bases unmatched. The CDR3 is 14 residues long. Germline V gene lookup returns CDR1 LNHDA and CDR2 SQIVND (reference sequence). CDR3 region: CASSTGQGHTEAFF. The CDR3 nucleotides are TGTGCCAGTAGTACGGGACAGGGGCACACTGAAGCTTTCTTT.

V usage is TRBV5-6 and J usage is TRBJ2-2, with a tentative D call TRBD1 (6 bases). The CDR3 loop spans 16 amino acids. The V gene's germline CDR1 is SGHDT and CDR2 YYEEEE. Trimming left V 4 bases short and J 0 bases short, with 13 bases between. The CDR3 sequence is CASSPSGAPNTGELFF. The CDR3 region has the DNA TGTGCCAGCAGCCCCTCAGGGGCCCCGAACACCGGGGAGCTGTTTTTT.

This clone has more than one count but fewer than ten. The rearrangement uses TRBV4-2 and TRBJ2-2; 9 nucleotides align to TRBD2. The CDR3 runs 14 residues. With 8 bases clipped from V and 1 base from J, the junction kept 2 bases outside the gene matches. In germline, CDR1 is LGHNA, CDR2 YNFKEQ. The DNA of the CDR3 is TGTGCCAGCCAGCGGGAGGAGAACACCGGGGAGCTGTTTTTT. As protein: CASQREENTGELFF.

The V gene is TRBV4-2, the J gene TRBJ1-4, with 11 positions matching TRBD1. Trimming cost V 4 bases and J 6 bases; bases outside gene matches: 10. Germline V gene sequence: CDR1 LGHNA, CDR2 YNFKEQ. This CDR3 spans 17 amino acids. The CDR3 nucleotides read TGTGCCAGCAGCCGCGGGACAGGGGGTTTGTCAGATGAAAAACTGTTTTTT. Translated, it gives CASSRGTGGLSDEKLFF.

This clone appeared a single time. In nucleotides, the CDR3 is TGTGCCAGCTCCGCCGGGGACTCTGGAAACACCATATATTTT. Protein product: CASSAGDSGNTIYF. The rearrangement uses TRBV18 and TRBJ1-3; no definite D call. The germline V and J ends were trimmed by 6 bases and 0 bases, with 9 bases remaining between them. The CDR3 totals 14 residues. Germline V lookup: CDR1 KGHSH, CDR2 LQKENI. The variable domain in full, with the rest retrieved from reference TRBV18 and TRBJ1-3, is NAGVMQNPRHLVRRRGQEARLRCSPMKGHSHVYWYRQLPEEGLKFMVYLQKENIIDESGMPKERFSAEFPKEGPSILRIQQVVRGDSAAYFCASSAGDSGNTIYFGEGSWLTVV.

The rearrangement links TRBV7-2 to TRBJ2-1; 10 nucleotides agree with TRBD2. The CDR3 is 16 amino acids. CDR1 SGHTA and CDR2 FQGNSA come from the germline V gene. The ends lost 5 bases at V and 6 bases at J; junction bases unmatched: 10. In DNA, the CDR3 is TGTGCCAGCAGCCCCGTCGCTCTAGCGGGGGCCAATGAGCAGTTCTTC. This encodes CASSPVALAGANEQFF.

In DNA form, the CDR3 reads TGTGCCAGCAGCTCTGCGGGGCTATCAAATCAGCCCCAGCATTTT. Residues: CASSSAGLSNQPQHF. The chain combines TRBV11-2 with TRBJ1-5; a weak D match, TRBD1 (5 bases). This CDR3 comprises 15 residues. CDR1 and CDR2 from the germline V gene are SGHAT and FQNNGV. With 4 bases removed from V and 4 bases from J, the gap between germline ends came to 14 bases.

This clone turned up a few times. The chain recombines TRBV5-6 with TRBJ2-2, with D perhaps matching TRBD2 (5 bases). The V end lost 4 bases, the J end lost 5 bases, and 15 bases lay between the germline ends. CDR1 SGHDT and CDR2 YYEEEE come from the germline V gene. The CDR3 runs to 15 residues. The CDR3 coding sequence is TGTGCCAGCAGCCCAACAACTTGGAGGACCGGGGAGCTGTTTTTT. Its protein is CASSPTTWRTGELFF. The complete variable domain, with remaining parts taken from reference TRBV5-6 and TRBJ2-2, reads DAGVTQSPTHLIKTRGQQVTLRCSPKSGHDTVSWYQQALGQGPQFIFQYYEEEERQRGNFPDRFSGHQFPNYSSELNVNALLLGDSALYLCASSPTTWRTGELFFGEGSRLTVL.

The genes are TRBV30 and TRBJ1-1, with 7 nucleotides matching TRBD1. Germline V lookup: CDR1 GTSNPN, CDR2 SVGIG (reference sequence). The CDR3 consists of 17 residues. V shed 5 bases, J shed 1 base, and the junction held 16 bases outside the gene matches. CDR3 in amino acids: CAWSFSRTGIRNTEAFF. In DNA, the CDR3 is TGTGCCTGGTCGTTCTCCCGGACAGGCATTCGGAACACTGAAGCTTTCTTT.

This clone occurred once. The gene calls are TRBV19 and TRBJ2-7, with TRBD2 matching 9 bases. CDR1 LNHDA and CDR2 SQIVND come from the germline V gene (reference sequence). The CDR3 runs to 15 residues. The V and J ends lost 2 bases and 2 bases, in that order; junction bases with no gene match: 4. This CDR3 is CASSIFSGGTYEQYF. CDR3 DNA sequence: TGTGCCAGTAGTATATTCAGCGGGGGGACCTACGAGCAGTACTTC.

V usage is TRBV5-5 and J usage is TRBJ1-5; D may be TRBD1 (6 bases). Trimming cost V 0 bases and J 3 bases, with 13 bases left between them. The CDR3 is 16 amino acids. Germline CDR1 is SGHKS and CDR2 is YYEKEE (reference sequence). CDR3 sequence (DNA): TGTGCCAGCAGCTTGGGTCCCAGGGGAGCCAATCAGCCCCAGCATTTT. Translating gives CASSLGPRGANQPQHF.

The rearrangement links TRBV5-8 to TRBJ2-5, with TRBD2 matching over 8 bases. Losses at the gene ends were 5 bases for V and 8 bases for J; bases not matched to a gene: 11. Per the germline V gene, CDR1 is SGHTS and CDR2 is YDEGEE. There are 14 residues in the CDR3. The CDR3 region is CASRREARGETQYF. Here the CDR3 DNA reads TGTGCCAGCAGGCGGGAGGCCCGCGGGGAAACCCAGTACTTC.

The chain carries TRBV4-3 and TRBJ2-1; 7 bases align to TRBD2. In germline, CDR1 is LGHNA, CDR2 YSLEER. The J segment lost 0 bases and the V segment lost 1 base, leaving 12 bases of the junction unmatched. This CDR3 is built from 19 residues. The CDR3: CASSQAVGGRGSSYNEQFF. CDR3 coding DNA: TGCGCCAGCAGCCAAGCCGTCGGCGGGAGAGGTAGCTCCTACAATGAGCAGTTCTTC.

This chain uses TRBV2 with TRBJ1-1; TRBD1 might be the D (5 bases). The CDR3 consists of 13 residues. V was pared by 4 bases and J by 6 bases, with 12 bases between. The germline V gene encodes CDR1 SNHLY and CDR2 FYNNEI. The CDR3 loop reads CASSGGTFAEAFF. The CDR3 DNA reads TGTGCCAGCAGTGGCGGGACCTTCGCTGAAGCTTTCTTT.

The chain employs TRBV2 and TRBJ2-7; D is undetermined. This CDR3 is 11 amino acids long. Trimming shortened V by 5 bases and J by 3 bases, and 5 bases separated the two germline ends. CDR1 and CDR2 from the germline V gene are SNHLY and FYNNEI. The CDR3 here is CASSPSYEQYF. CDR3 sequence (DNA): TGTGCCAGCAGTCCCAGCTACGAGCAGTACTTC.

The CDR3: CAISERPGEQYF. CDR3 bases: TGTGCCATCAGTGAGCGGCCGGGCGAGCAGTACTTC. The gene calls are TRBV10-3 and TRBJ2-7; D uncertain. The V end lost 2 bases, the J end lost 6 bases, and 8 bases lay between the germline ends. Germline V lookup: CDR1 ENHRY, CDR2 SYGVKD. This CDR3 region has 12 residues.

V gene TRBV7-2 combines with J gene TRBJ1-4, with a tentative D call TRBD1 (5 bases). The length of the CDR3 is 15 residues. V lost 0 bases and J 2 bases, leaving 7 bases between the germline ends. Germline CDR1 SGHTA, CDR2 FQGNSA. The CDR3 DNA is TGTGCCAGCAGCTTAGCGGGACTTACTAATGAAAAACTGTTTTTT. Its protein product is CASSLAGLTNEKLFF.

The rearrangement links TRBV9 to TRBJ2-3; 12 positions match TRBD2. Germline V gene lookup returns CDR1 SGDLS and CDR2 YYNGEE. The CDR3 has 18 amino acids. V shed 5 bases, J shed 4 bases, and the junction held 14 bases outside the gene matches. This CDR3 reads CASSLGLAGLPGADTQYF. Here the CDR3 DNA reads TGTGCCAGCAGTCTCGGACTAGCGGGACTACCTGGGGCAGATACGCAGTATTTT.

In DNA, the CDR3 is TGTGCCAGCAGGGCCGGACTAGCGTATAGCGAGGAGCAGTTCTTC. This sequence encodes CASRAGLAYSEEQFF. This rearrangement joins TRBV7-9 to TRBJ2-1, with 9 bases identical to TRBD2. Germline-derived CDR1 and CDR2 are SEHNR and FQNEAQ (reference sequence). The CDR3 loop spans 15 amino acids. Trimming took 6 bases from V and 10 from J; bases not matched to a gene: 13.

For the CDR3, the DNA is TGCGCCAGCAGCCAAGCCGAGCGGGGGGGCGCAGAGACCCAGTACTTC. Its protein is CASSQAERGGAETQYF. This sequence joins TRBV4-1 and TRBJ2-5, with 10 bases identical to TRBD2. V dropped 1 base and J dropped 4; count of bases not matched to a gene: 6. The CDR3 is made up of 16 amino acids. Germline loops: CDR1 MGHRA, CDR2 YSYEKL.

The V gene is TRBV5-6, the J gene TRBJ2-7, with 14 bases identical to TRBD2. The germline gives CDR1 SGHDT, CDR2 YYEEEE. The junction had 4 bases not matched to a gene; V was cut back by 2 bases and J by 6 bases. CDR3 length: 15 residues. Written as DNA, the CDR3 is TGTGCCAGCAGCTTCCCTGGGACTAGCGGGGGCGAGCAGTACTTC. Its protein is CASSFPGTSGGEQYF.

The V call is TRBV2, the J call TRBJ1-2; TRBD1 agrees at 11 bases. Unmatched junction bases numbered 5, after V lost 7 bases and J lost 7 bases. CDR1 is SNHLY and CDR2 is FYNNEI in the germline V gene. There are 13 residues in the CDR3. For the CDR3, the DNA is TGTGCCAGCATAGGGACAGGGGGTTTTGGCTACACCTTC. Translation: CASIGTGGFGYTF.

The chain couples TRBV9 to TRBJ1-1; D unclear. V dropped 4 bases and J dropped 7 bases, with 17 bases sitting between them. Per germline, CDR1 SGDLS and CDR2 YYNGEE. The CDR3 contains 14 residues. CDR3 bases: TGTGCCAGCAGCCCGATTTCAACCCCAGGTGAAGCTTTCTTT. This sequence encodes CASSPISTPGEAFF.

In DNA form, the CDR3 reads TGCGCCAGCAGCCTGGGGTGGGACAACTACGAGCAGTACTTC. Its protein is CASSLGWDNYEQYF. The rearrangement uses TRBV5-1 and TRBJ2-7, with TRBD1 as a possible D gene (6 bases). CDR1 and CDR2 from the germline V gene are SGHRS and YFSETQ. V was clipped by 4 bases and J by 3 bases, with 14 bases between them. The CDR3 is 14 residues long.